This entry describes one T cell receptor beta chain. The antigen is undetermined. Researchers used genomic DNA as the template to profile TCR beta VDJ and CDR3. TCRdb independently ran MiXCR on the reads; one entry per CDR3 protein. The profile shows under 200,000 distinct CDR3 sequences, about 64% of them singletons. The sample comes from a study of CD8+CD57+ T cells in acquired aplastic anemia. Study-wide background: The average for DNA from sorted CD4+ and CD8+ cells was 3.2 ug.

With 6 bases removed from V and 6 bases from J, the gap between germline ends came to 11 bases. Germline V gene data show CDR1 as LNHDA and CDR2 as SQIVND (reference sequence). This CDR3 is 13 amino acids long. Findings of the study overall: Found in both controls and patients were some 31 CD8+ CDR3 sequences. In CD8+ cells, Simpson's diversity showed no significant difference between patients and controls.

The source material was sorted CD4+, CD8+, or CD8+CD57+ T cells (not recorded which) from PBMCs. The sequence was obtained from a human donor in good health. The rearrangement joins TRBV19 to TRBJ2-2; TRBD1 is a possible D gene (5 bases). The chain's CDR3 is CASSSQGSGELFF. The CDR3 DNA follows: TGTGCCAGTAGCTCCCAGGGTTCCGGGGAGCTGTTTTTT.